This section outlines one T cell receptor (beta chain) sequence together with its context. The CDR3 is made up of 15 amino acids. Per germline, CDR1 SNHLY and CDR2 FYNNEI. V shed 6 bases and J 1 base; nucleotides not matched to a gene: 8. The assay was immunoSEQ multiplex PCR, and TCRdb's table has in-frame clones only and misses some. The sample has some 140,000 clones, approximately 96% seen once. The sample belongs to a study of T cell changes during pregnancy in multiple sclerosis. This chain connects TRBV2 to TRBJ1-2; 7 nucleotides match TRBD1. The TCR was taken from a female donor with multiple sclerosis, enrolled in a pregnancy study. Sequences were derived from peripheral blood, sampled after pregnancy. The chain's CDR3 is CASRGDSTYNYGYTF. In DNA form, the CDR3 reads TGTGCCAGCAGAGGGGACAGTACCTATAACTATGGCTACACCTTC.